This is a list of T cell receptor beta chains from one sample in a study of shared clonotypes between healthy human individuals. Data came from immunoSEQ multiplex PCR; TCRdb stores just in-frame clones and leaves some out. The repertoire consists of about 2.1 million clones, with 90% to 95% occurring once and the leading ten covering under 2%. Sequenced: naive CD8+ T cells from PBMCs. These receptors were collected from a man younger than 30 in good health. Some clones in this sample may be carry-over from other donors' samples. The CDR3 runs from the conserved cysteine through the conserved F or W. A D gene is named only where the DNA matches it firmly. A clone size is listed for some rows: how often the clone was seen (once, few, many), or a class if it is expanded.

NA	11	TRBV10-3	NA	TRBJ2-7	TGTGCCATCAGTGAGGGGTTCGAGCAGTACTTC	CAISEGFEQYF
NA	13	TRBV9	NA	TRBJ2-7	TGTGCCAGCAGCCCCGAGGTGGTCGACGAGCAGTACTTC	CASSPEVVDEQYF
NA	15	TRBV19	NA	TRBJ2-4	TGTGCCAGTAGATACGGGTCTTCAGCCAAAAACATTCAGTACTTC	CASRYGSSAKNIQYF
NA	11	TRBV7-9	few	TRBJ2-1	TGTGCCAGCAGCTTTTTCAATGAGCAGTTCTTC	CASSFFNEQFF
NA	12	TRBV5-4	NA	TRBJ2-7	TGTGCCAGCAGCTTGGAAGCGGCAGAGCAGTACTTC	CASSLEAAEQYF
NA	12	TRBV6-6	NA	TRBJ1-1	TGTGCCAGCAGTTATATCGCCACTGAAGCTTTCTTT	CASSYIATEAFF
TRBD1	15	TRBV7-9	NA	TRBJ1-2	TGTGCCAGCAGCTTAGAATGGGACAGGCGATATGGCTACACCTTC	CASSLEWDRRYGYTF
NA	15	TRBV5-1	NA	TRBJ2-1	TGCGCCAGCAGCTTGGTAGGCAGGAACGACAATGAGCAGTTCTTC	CASSLVGRNDNEQFF
NA	13	TRBV6-5	NA	TRBJ1-1	TGTGCCAGCAGTTACAGGGTGGGACCTGAAGCTTTCTTT	CASSYRVGPEAFF
NA	16	TRBV27	NA	TRBJ2-1	TGTGCCAGCAGTTTATCGCGGCCAGGGAACTACAATGAGCAGTTCTTC	CASSLSRPGNYNEQFF
TRBD2	16	TRBV7-9	NA	TRBJ2-1	TGTGCCAGCAGCCCACAAAGCGGGAGGTCCTACAATGAGCAGTTCTTC	CASSPQSGRSYNEQFF
NA	15	TRBV10-3	NA	TRBJ2-7	TGTGCCATCAGTGACCAGGATGACCTATTATACGAGCAGTACTTC	CAISDQDDLLYEQYF
NA	13	TRBV11-2	few	TRBJ2-2	TGTGCCAGCGGACAGAAGAACACCGGGGAGCTGTTTTTT	CASGQKNTGELFF
NA	17	TRBV28	once	TRBJ2-5	TGTGCCAGCAGTTCCTCAAGATTCGAGCCCACCGAAGAGACCCAGTACTTC	CASSSSRFEPTEETQYF
TRBD2	15	TRBV11-2	NA	TRBJ2-7	TGTGCCAGCAGCTTCGGGACTAGTTTAGGGTACGAGCAGTACTTC	CASSFGTSLGYEQYF
NA	16	TRBV4-1	NA	TRBJ2-5	TGCGCCAGCAGCCAAGATATGATAGACCTGCGGGAGACCCAGTACTTC	CASSQDMIDLRETQYF
NA	14	TRBV7-2	NA	TRBJ2-5	TGTGCCAGCAGCCCCTGGACTGAACAAGAGACCCAGTACTTC	CASSPWTEQETQYF
TRBD1	15	TRBV6-5	NA	TRBJ2-7	TGTGCCAGCAGTTACCTACAGGGGCGCGCCTACGAGCAGTACTTC	CASSYLQGRAYEQYF
NA	12	TRBV19	NA	TRBJ1-1	TGTGCCAGTATTGGGGAGGACACTGAAGCTTTCTTT	CASIGEDTEAFF
NA	17	TRBV2	NA	TRBJ2-7	TGTGCCAGCAGTGATGATCGTCAGGGATGGATTACGGGCGAGCAGTACTTC	CASSDDRQGWITGEQYF
TRBD2	14	TRBV28	NA	TRBJ2-2	TGTGCCAGCAGCTTGAGCGGGGGCACCGGGGAGCTGTTTTTT	CASSLSGGTGELFF
NA	15	TRBV7-2	NA	TRBJ2-1	TGTGCCAGCAGCTCCCGGGCGTCGGACTACAATGAGCAGTTCTTC	CASSSRASDYNEQFF
NA	13	TRBV7-9	NA	TRBJ1-1	TGTGCCAGCAGCTTATCGAGTTGGCCTGAAGCTTTCTTT	CASSLSSWPEAFF
NA	17	TRBV7-6	NA	TRBJ2-7	TGTGCCAGCAGCTTAGCGCGTGGAGGTCCAGTCCTCTACGAGCAGTACTTC	CASSLARGGPVLYEQYF
NA	14	TRBV10-3	NA	TRBJ1-2	TGTGCCATCAGTGGGCGCACCGATAACTATGGCTACACCTTC	CAISGRTDNYGYTF
TRBD1	18	TRBV19	NA	TRBJ2-7	TGTGCCAGTAGTATCTTACTACCAGGGGGCGGTTCCCGCTACGAGCAGTACTTC	CASSILLPGGGSRYEQYF
TRBD2	15	TRBV6-5	NA	TRBJ2-3	TGTGCCAGCAGACCTCGGGAGGGGGGCACAGATACGCAGTATTTT	CASRPREGGTDTQYF
NA	15	TRBV5-1	NA	TRBJ2-7	TGCGCCACCCCCCCGGGTAGTATCCTAGGCCACGAGCAGTACTTC	CATPPGSILGHEQYF
TRBD1	14	TRBV28	once	TRBJ1-4	TGTGCCAGCAGTACCGGGACAGGGGTAGAAAAACTGTTTTTT	CASSTGTGVEKLFF
NA	14	TRBV27	NA	TRBJ2-7	TGTGCCAGCAGTTTCGCGGGAAGCAGGTACGAGCAGTACTTC	CASSFAGSRYEQYF
NA	18	TRBV11-2	NA	TRBJ1-1	TGTGCCAGCAGCTTAGGTGGGGGCCGGGAGGTCCCGTACACTGAAGCTTTCTTT	CASSLGGGREVPYTEAFF
TRBD2	15	TRBV4-1	NA	TRBJ2-3	TGCGCCAGCAGCCCGAGCGGGAGGGCCTCAGATACGCAGTATTTT	CASSPSGRASDTQYF
NA	16	TRBV28	NA	TRBJ2-7	TGTGCCAGCAGGGGTGGAGGCATCCGGACAGCGAGGGAGCAGTACTTC	CASRGGGIRTAREQYF
NA	11	TRBV28	NA	TRBJ2-7	TGTGCCAGCAGCCGGGGGTACGAGCAGTACTTC	CASSRGYEQYF
NA	15	TRBV4-1	NA	TRBJ1-5	TGCGCCAGCAGCCTATCCTCCGGGACAAATCAGCCCCAGCATTTT	CASSLSSGTNQPQHF
TRBD1	15	TRBV13	NA	TRBJ2-5	TGTGCCAGCAGCCAGATGGGACAGGGGGTAAAGACCCAGTACTTC	CASSQMGQGVKTQYF
NA	14	TRBV29-1	NA	TRBJ1-2	TGCAGCGTTGGGTCAGGAATCACGGGCTATGGCTACACCTTC	CSVGSGITGYGYTF
NA	14	TRBV9	NA	TRBJ1-2	TGTGCCAGCAGCGTAGACCCTGCTAACTATGGCTACACCTTC	CASSVDPANYGYTF
NA	13	TRBV6-5	NA	TRBJ2-7	TGTGCCAGCAGTCTAGAATGGGGCTCCGAGCAGTACTTC	CASSLEWGSEQYF
NA	12	TRBV9	NA	TRBJ2-7	TGTGCCAGCAGCGGCGACAGTTACGAGCAGTACTTC	CASSGDSYEQYF
TRBD2	19	TRBV5-1	NA	TRBJ2-2	TGCGCCAGCAGCTTGGCCAGAACTAGCGGGTTCGAGAACACCGGGGAGCTGTTTTTT	CASSLARTSGFENTGELFF
NA	13	TRBV7-3	NA	TRBJ1-1	TGTGCCAGCAGCTCCCTCAGGGAGACTGAAGCTTTCTTT	CASSSLRETEAFF
NA	18	TRBV28	NA	TRBJ1-5	TGTGCCAGCAGTTTCTCGCCGAAGATACAGGGATGGAATCAGCCCCAGCATTTT	CASSFSPKIQGWNQPQHF
NA	16	TRBV19	NA	TRBJ1-5	TGTGCCAGTAGTATAACAAGGGGATCTGGCAATCAGCCCCAGCATTTT	CASSITRGSGNQPQHF
NA	16	TRBV7-9	NA	TRBJ1-4	TGTGCCAGCAGCTTAATTTCACAGGGTGGGGGTGAAAAACTGTTTTTT	CASSLISQGGGEKLFF
NA	11	TRBV20-1	NA	TRBJ2-3	TGCAGTGCCATGAAAGGAGATACGCAGTATTTT	CSAMKGDTQYF
TRBD1	15	TRBV14	NA	TRBJ2-1	TGTGCCAGCAGCCAACCTGGACAGGGGACCAATGAGCAGTTCTTC	CASSQPGQGTNEQFF
NA	15	TRBV28	NA	TRBJ2-2	TGTGCCAGCAGTTTCCGAGGTTCAGTAACCGGGGAGCTGTTTTTT	CASSFRGSVTGELFF